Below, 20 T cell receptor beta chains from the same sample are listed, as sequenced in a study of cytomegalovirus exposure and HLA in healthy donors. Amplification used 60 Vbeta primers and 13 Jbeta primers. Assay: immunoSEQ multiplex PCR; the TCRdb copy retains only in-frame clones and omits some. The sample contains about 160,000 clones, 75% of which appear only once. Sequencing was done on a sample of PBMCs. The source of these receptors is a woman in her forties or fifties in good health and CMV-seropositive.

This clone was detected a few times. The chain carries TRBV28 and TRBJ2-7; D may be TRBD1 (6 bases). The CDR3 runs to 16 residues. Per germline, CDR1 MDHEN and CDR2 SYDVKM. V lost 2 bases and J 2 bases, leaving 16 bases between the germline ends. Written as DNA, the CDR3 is TGTGCCAGCAGTTTACTTCTTAGGCAGGGGACCTACGAGCAGTACTTC. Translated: CASSLLLRQGTYEQYF.

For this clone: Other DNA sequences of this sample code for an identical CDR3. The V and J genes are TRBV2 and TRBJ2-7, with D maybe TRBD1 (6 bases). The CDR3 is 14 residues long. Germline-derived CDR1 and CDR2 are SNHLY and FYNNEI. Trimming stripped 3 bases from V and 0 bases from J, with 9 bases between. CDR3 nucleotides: TGTGCCAGCAGTGATCAGGGGACCTCCTACGAGCAGTACTTC. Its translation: CASSDQGTSYEQYF.

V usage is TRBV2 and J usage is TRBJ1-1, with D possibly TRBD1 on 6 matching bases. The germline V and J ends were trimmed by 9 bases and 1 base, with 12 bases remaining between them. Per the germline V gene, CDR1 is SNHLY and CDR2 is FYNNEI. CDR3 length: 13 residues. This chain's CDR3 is CASSGQRNTEAFF. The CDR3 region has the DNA TGTGCCAGTTCGGGACAAAGGAACACTGAAGCTTTCTTT.

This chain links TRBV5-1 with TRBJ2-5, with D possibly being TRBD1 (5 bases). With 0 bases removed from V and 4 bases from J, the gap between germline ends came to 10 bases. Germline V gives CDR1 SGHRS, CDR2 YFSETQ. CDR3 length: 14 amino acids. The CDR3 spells CASSLEGRAETQYF. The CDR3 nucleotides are TGCGCCAGCAGCTTGGAGGGCAGGGCAGAGACCCAGTACTTC.

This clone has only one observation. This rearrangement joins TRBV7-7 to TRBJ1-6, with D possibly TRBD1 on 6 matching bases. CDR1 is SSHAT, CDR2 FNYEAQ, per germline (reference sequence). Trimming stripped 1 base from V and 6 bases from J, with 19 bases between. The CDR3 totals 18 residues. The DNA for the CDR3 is TGTGCCAGCAGCTTAGTACTCTGTCGACAGGAGATTAATTCACCCCTCCACTTT. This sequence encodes CASSLVLCRQEINSPLHF.

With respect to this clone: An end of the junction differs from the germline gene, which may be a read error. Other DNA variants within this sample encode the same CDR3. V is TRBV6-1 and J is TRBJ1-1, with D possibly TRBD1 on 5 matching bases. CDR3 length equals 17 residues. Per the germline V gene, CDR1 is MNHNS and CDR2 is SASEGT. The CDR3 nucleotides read TGTGCCAGCAGTGACCACCGGGGGACGGGTCTGAACACTGAAGCCTTCTTT. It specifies CASSDHRGTGLNTEAFF.

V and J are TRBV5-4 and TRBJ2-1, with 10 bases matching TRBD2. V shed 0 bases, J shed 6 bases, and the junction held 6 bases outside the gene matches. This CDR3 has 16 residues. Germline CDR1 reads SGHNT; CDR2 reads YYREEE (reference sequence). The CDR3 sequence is CASSLDGTSVRNEQFF. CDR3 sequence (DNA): TGTGCCAGCAGCTTGGACGGGACTAGCGTCCGCAATGAGCAGTTCTTC.

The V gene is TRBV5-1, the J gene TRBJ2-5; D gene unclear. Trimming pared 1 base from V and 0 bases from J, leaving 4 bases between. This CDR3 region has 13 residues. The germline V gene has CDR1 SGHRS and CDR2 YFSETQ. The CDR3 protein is CASSLTDQETQYF. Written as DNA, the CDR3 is TGCGCCAGCAGCTTGACAGACCAAGAGACCCAGTACTTC.

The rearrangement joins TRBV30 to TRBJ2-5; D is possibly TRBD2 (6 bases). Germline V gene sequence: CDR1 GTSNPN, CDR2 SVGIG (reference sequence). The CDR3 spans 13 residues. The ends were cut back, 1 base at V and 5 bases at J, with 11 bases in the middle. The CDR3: CAWSGRGPETQYF. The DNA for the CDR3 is TGTGCCTGGAGTGGGAGGGGCCCTGAGACCCAGTACTTC.

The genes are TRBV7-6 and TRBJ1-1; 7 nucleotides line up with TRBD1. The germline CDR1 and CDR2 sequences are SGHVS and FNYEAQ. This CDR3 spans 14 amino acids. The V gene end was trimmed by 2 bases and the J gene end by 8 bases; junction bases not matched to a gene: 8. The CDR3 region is CASSLTRQGLEAFF. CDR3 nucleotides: TGTGCCAGCAGCTTAACCCGACAGGGATTAGAAGCTTTCTTT. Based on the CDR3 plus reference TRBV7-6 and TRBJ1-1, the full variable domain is GAGVSQSPRYKVTKRGQDVALRCDPISGHVSLYWYRQALGQGPEFLTYFNYEAQQDKSGLPNDRFSAERPEGSISTLTIQRTEQRDSAMYRCASSLTRQGLEAFFGQGTRLTVV.

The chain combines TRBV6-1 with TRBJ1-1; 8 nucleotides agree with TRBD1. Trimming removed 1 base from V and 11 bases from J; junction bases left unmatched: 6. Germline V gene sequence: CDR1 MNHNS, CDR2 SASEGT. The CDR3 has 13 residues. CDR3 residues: CASSEGTGRNAFF. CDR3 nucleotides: TGTGCCAGCAGTGAAGGGACAGGGAGAAATGCTTTCTTT.

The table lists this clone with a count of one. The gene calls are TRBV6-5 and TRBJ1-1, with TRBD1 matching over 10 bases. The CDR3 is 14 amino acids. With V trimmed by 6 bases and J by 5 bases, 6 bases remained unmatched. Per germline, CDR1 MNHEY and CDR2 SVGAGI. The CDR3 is CASREDRGETEAFF. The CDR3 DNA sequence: TGTGCCAGCAGAGAGGACAGGGGGGAGACTGAAGCTTTCTTT.

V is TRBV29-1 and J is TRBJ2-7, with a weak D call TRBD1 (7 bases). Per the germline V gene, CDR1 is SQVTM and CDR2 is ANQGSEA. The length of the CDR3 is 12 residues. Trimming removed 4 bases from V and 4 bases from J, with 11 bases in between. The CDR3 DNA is TGCAGCGTTGCGCCAGGGGGGTACGAGCAGTACTTC. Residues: CSVAPGGYEQYF.

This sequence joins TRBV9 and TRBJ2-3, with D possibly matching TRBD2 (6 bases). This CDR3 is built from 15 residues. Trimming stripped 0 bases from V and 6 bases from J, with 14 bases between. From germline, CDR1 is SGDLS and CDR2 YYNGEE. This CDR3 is CASSVGGAPRDTQYF. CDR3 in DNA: TGTGCCAGCAGCGTAGGCGGGGCCCCGCGGGATACGCAGTATTTT. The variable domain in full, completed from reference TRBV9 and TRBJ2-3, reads DSGVTQTPKHLITATGQRVTLRCSPRSGDLSVYWYQQSLDQGLQFLIQYYNGEERAKGNILERFSAQQFPDLHSELNLSSLELGDSALYFCASSVGGAPRDTQYFGPGTRLTVL.

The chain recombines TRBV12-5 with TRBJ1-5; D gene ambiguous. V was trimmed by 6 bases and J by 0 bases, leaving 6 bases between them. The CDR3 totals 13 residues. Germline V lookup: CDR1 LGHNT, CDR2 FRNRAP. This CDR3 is CASGTYSNQPQHF. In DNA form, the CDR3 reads TGTGCTAGTGGCACCTATAGCAATCAGCCCCAGCATTTT.

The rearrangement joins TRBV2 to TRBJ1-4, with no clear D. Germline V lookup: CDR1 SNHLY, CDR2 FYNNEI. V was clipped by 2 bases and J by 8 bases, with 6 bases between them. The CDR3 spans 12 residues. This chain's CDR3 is CASSERGEKLFF. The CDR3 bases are TGTGCCAGCAGTGAACGTGGCGAAAAACTGTTTTTT.

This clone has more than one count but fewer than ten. CDR3 DNA: TGTGCCATCAGTGAGACTAGACCCGGCGAGCAGTACTTC. This encodes CAISETRPGEQYF. The chain is built from TRBV10-3 and TRBJ2-7; D perhaps matches TRBD2 (5 bases). Germline V gene lookup returns CDR1 ENHRY and CDR2 SYGVKD. V was shortened by 2 bases and J by 6 bases, with 11 bases between the two germline ends. The CDR3 has 13 residues.

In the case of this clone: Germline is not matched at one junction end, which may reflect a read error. CDR3 coding DNA: TGTGCCAGTGTCCCCAATTTTTTGTTT. This encodes CASVPNFLF. The J gene is TRBJ1-6, the V gene TRBV19; D gene ambiguous. Germline lookup yields CDR1 LNHDA and CDR2 SQIVND (reference sequence). The CDR3 covers 9 residues.

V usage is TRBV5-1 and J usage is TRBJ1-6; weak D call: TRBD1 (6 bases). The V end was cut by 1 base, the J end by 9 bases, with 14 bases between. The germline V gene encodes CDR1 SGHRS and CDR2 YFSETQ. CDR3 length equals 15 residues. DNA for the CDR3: TGCGCCAGCAGCTTGAATCAGGGGTCCCCTTCACCCCTCCACTTT. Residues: CASSLNQGSPSPLHF.

CDR3 in amino acids: CASRSSGTYEAFF. The CDR3 region has the DNA TGCGCCAGCCGCTCTTCAGGGACTTACGAAGCTTTCTTT. The rearrangement links TRBV5-1 to TRBJ1-1; tentatively, D is TRBD1 (5 bases). Germline values: CDR1 SGHRS, CDR2 YFSETQ. The CDR3 runs to 13 residues. V was shortened by 7 bases and J by 8 bases, with 18 bases between the two germline ends.